This T cell receptor (beta chain) originates from a study of blood T cell repertoires in COVID-19. Trimming cost V 6 bases and J 7 bases, with 21 bases left between them. Germline CDR1 and CDR2: MDHEN and SYDVKM. This CDR3 is built from 15 residues. Libraries were prepared by immunoSEQ multiplex PCR; TCRdb keeps only in-frame clonotypes and omits some of them. Of approximately 150,000 clones listed, over 80% are singletons. This clone was recorded only once. Sequenced input: PBMCs or T cells enriched from blood (not recorded which). The receptor was isolated from a man between 65 and 85 years old who had been exposed to COVID-19. The rearrangement joins TRBV28 to TRBJ1-2; perhaps TRBD1 as D (5 bases). The CDR3 sequence: CASRTPRVQRSGYTF. The CDR3 bases are TGTGCCAGCAGGACCCCCAGGGTTCAAAGAAGTGGCTACACCTTC.